This T cell receptor (beta chain) originates from a study of T cell responses to AZD1222 COVID-19 vaccine. Study conclusions and caveats: Possibly, clonal diversity was underestimated; donors were largely white British and included more females. Spike-specific TCR breadth and depth went up after people got two AZD1222 doses. Baseline serology detected seropositivity in only six AZD1222 recipients.

As concerns this clone: Its antigen is undetermined.

Using immunoSEQ multiplex PCR, the repertoire was profiled, and TCRdb retains in-frame clones only, with some absent. The sample includes some 150,000 clones, about 90% seen only once; the top ten take 4.4%. V was pared by 3 bases and J by 0 bases, with 11 bases between. The CDR3 covers 16 residues. CDR1 and CDR2 (germline): MNHEY, SVGEGT. The input for sequencing was peripheral blood, taken on day 0 of MenACWY control vaccination. V gene TRBV6-2 or TRBV6-3 combines with J gene TRBJ2-2; D may be TRBD1 (5 bases). This sequence was found in an adult in good health. The CDR3 protein is CASSYGAGTNTGELFF. The DNA of the CDR3 is TGTGCCAGCAGTTATGGGGCAGGGACGAACACCGGGGAGCTGTTTTTT.